This T cell receptor (beta chain) was observed in a study of radiotherapy plus CTLA-4 blockade in lung cancer. Overall study results and limits: According to reports, early shifts in blood T cell clones, alongside interferon-beta, forecast response most accurately.

The repertoire was sequenced with immunoSEQ multiplex PCR; TCRdb's copy has only in-frame clones and lacks some. The repertoire holds 80,000 to 100,000 clones, with almost 90% as singletons. In regard to this clone: Its antigen is still unknown.

This CDR3 contains 14 residues. Per germline, CDR1 SGHRS and CDR2 YFSETQ. Between the trimmed V and J ends, which lost 4 bases and 5 bases, there was a span of 16 bases. The source material was peripheral blood, sampled from a patient treated with radiotherapy plus ipilimumab. V and J are TRBV5-1 and TRBJ2-7; no clear D. This clonotype originated in a human donor with non-small cell lung cancer that progressed on radiotherapy plus ipilimumab. In nucleotides, the CDR3 is TGCGCCAGCAGCGTCGGCAGGTTGGCGGACGAGCAGTACTTC. Translated, it gives CASSVGRLADEQYF.